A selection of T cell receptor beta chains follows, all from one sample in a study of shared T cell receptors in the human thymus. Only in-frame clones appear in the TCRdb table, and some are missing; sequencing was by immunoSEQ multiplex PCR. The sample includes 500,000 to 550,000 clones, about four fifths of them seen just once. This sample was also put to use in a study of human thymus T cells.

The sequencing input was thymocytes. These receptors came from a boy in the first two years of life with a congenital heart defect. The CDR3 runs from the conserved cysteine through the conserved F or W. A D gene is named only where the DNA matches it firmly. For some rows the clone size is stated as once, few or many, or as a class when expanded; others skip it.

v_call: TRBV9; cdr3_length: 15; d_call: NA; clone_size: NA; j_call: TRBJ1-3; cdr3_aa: CASSVGGSSGNTIYF; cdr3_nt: TGTGCCAGCAGCGTCGGGGGGAGCTCTGGAAACACCATATATTTT
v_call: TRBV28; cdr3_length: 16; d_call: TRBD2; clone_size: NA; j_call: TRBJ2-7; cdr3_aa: CASSLEREVPSYEQYF; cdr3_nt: TGTGCCAGCAGTTTGGAGCGGGAGGTTCCTTCCTACGAGCAGTACTTC
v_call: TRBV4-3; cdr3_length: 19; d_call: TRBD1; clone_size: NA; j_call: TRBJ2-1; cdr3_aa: CASSRGTGGQHWASNEQFF; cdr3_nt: TGCGCCAGCAGCCGAGGGACAGGGGGCCAACATTGGGCCTCCAATGAGCAGTTCTTC
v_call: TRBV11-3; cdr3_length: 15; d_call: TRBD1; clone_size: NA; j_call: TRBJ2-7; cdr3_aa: CASSHGQGEDYEQYF; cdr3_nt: TGTGCCAGCAGCCATGGACAGGGGGAAGACTACGAGCAGTACTTC
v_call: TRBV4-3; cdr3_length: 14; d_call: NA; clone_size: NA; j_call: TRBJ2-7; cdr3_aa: CASSQRVSVYEQYF; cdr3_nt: TGCGCCAGCAGCCAACGGGTCTCCGTCTACGAGCAGTACTTC
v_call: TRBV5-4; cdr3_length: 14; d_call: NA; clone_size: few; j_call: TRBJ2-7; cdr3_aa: CASSLARVSHEQYF; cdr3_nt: TGTGCCAGCAGCTTGGCCAGGGTCTCGCACGAGCAGTACTTC
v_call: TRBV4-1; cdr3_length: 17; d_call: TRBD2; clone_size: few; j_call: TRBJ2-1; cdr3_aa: CASSQVGAGSSYNEQFF; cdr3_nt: TGCGCCAGCAGCCAAGTAGGAGCGGGAAGCTCCTACAATGAGCAGTTCTTC
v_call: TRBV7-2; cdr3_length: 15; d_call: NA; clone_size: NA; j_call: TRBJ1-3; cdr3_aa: CASSHRWTAGNTIYF; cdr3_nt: TGTGCCAGCAGCCACCGCTGGACAGCAGGAAACACCATATATTTT
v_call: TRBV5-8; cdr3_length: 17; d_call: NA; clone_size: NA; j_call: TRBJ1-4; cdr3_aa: CASSEGVEIGTNEKLFF; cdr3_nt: TGTGCCAGCAGCGAGGGGGTAGAGATTGGAACTAATGAAAAACTGTTTTTT
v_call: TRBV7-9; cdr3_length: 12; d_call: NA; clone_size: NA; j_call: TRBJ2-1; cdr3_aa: CASSPGGGGQFF; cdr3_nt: TGTGCCAGCAGCCCGGGGGGCGGGGGCCAGTTCTTC
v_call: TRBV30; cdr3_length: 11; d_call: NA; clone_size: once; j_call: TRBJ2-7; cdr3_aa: CAVTITYEQYF; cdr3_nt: TGTGCCGTGACTATAACCTACGAGCAGTACTTC
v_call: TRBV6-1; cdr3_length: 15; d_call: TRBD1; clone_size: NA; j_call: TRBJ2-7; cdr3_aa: CASRPGQGEPYEQYF; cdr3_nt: TGTGCCAGCAGGCCGGGACAGGGGGAACCCTACGAGCAGTACTTC
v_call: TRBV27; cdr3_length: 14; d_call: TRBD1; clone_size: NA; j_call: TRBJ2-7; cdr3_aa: CASSFRDRANEQYF; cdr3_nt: TGTGCCAGCAGTTTTAGAGACAGGGCCAACGAGCAGTACTTC
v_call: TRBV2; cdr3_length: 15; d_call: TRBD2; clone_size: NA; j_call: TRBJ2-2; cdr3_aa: CASGMGGSNTGELFF; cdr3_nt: TGTGCCAGCGGTATGGGGGGGTCGAACACCGGGGAGCTGTTTTTT
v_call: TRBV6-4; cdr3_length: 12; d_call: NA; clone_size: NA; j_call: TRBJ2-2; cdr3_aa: CASSDEYGELFF; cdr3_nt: TGTGCCAGCAGTGACGAGTACGGGGAGCTGTTTTTT
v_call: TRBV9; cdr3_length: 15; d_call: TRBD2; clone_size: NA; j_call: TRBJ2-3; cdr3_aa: CASKRTSGSPHTQYF; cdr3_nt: TGTGCCAGCAAACGGACTAGCGGGAGCCCCCATACGCAGTATTTT
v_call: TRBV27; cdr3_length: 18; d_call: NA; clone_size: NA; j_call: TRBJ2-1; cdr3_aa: CASSPHGTPEDSYNEQFF; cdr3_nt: TGTGCCAGCAGTCCCCATGGCACTCCCGAGGACTCCTACAATGAGCAGTTCTTC
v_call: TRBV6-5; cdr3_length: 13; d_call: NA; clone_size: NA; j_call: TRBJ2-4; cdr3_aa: CASSRTGLNIQYF; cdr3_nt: TGTGCCAGCAGCCGCACAGGGTTGAACATTCAGTACTTC
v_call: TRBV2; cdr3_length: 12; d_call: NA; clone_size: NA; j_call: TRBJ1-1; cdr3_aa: CASRRRGTEAFF; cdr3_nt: TGTGCCAGCCGCAGGAGGGGCACTGAAGCTTTCTTT
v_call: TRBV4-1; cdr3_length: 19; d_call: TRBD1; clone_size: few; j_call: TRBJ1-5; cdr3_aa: CASSQGAGGGGVHNQPQHF; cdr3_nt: TGCGCCAGCAGCCAAGGAGCAGGGGGTGGAGGGGTCCACAATCAGCCCCAGCATTTT
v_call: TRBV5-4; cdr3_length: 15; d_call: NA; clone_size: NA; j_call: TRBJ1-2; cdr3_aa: CASSFKQESNYGYTF; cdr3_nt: TGTGCCAGCAGCTTTAAACAGGAGAGTAACTATGGCTACACCTTC
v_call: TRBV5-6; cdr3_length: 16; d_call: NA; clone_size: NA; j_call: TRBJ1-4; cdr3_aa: CASSSGTGIANEKLFF; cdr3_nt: TGTGCCAGCAGCTCCGGTACAGGGATAGCTAATGAAAAACTGTTTTTT
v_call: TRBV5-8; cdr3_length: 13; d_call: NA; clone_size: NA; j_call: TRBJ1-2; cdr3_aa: CASSLPGNYGYTF; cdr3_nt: TGTGCCAGCAGCTTGCCGGGAAACTATGGCTACACCTTC
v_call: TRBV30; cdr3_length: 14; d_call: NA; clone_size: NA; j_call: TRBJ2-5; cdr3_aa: CAWSVVWEQETQYF; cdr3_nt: TGTGCCTGGAGTGTGGTGTGGGAGCAAGAGACCCAGTACTTC
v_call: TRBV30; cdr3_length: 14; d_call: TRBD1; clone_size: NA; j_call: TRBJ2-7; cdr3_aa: CAWGQTGGPYEQYF; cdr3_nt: TGTGCCTGGGGCCAGACAGGGGGTCCCTACGAGCAGTACTTC
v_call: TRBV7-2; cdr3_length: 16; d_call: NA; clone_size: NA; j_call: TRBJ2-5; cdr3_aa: CASSFGRSQEGETQYF; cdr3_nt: TGTGCCAGCAGCTTCGGGCGCAGTCAGGAGGGAGAGACCCAGTACTTC
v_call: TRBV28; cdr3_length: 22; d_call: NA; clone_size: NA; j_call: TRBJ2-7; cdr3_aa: CASSPPRLTGGGIAGRGHEQYF; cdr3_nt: TGTGCCAGCAGTCCCCCCCGATTGACAGGGGGGGGGATAGCGGGAAGGGGACACGAGCAGTACTTC
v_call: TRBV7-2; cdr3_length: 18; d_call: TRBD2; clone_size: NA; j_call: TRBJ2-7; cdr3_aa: CASSPRRVAGGPTYEQYF; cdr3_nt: TGTGCCAGCAGCCCCCGGAGGGTAGCGGGAGGACCAACCTACGAGCAGTACTTC
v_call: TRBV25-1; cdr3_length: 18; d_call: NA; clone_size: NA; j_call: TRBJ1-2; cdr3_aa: CASSESSPFDCPNYGYTF; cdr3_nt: TGTGCCAGCAGTGAATCTTCGCCGTTCGACTGCCCTAACTATGGCTACACCTTC
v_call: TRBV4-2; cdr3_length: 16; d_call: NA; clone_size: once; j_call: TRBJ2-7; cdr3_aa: CASSLFCTSPPYEQYF; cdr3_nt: TGTGCCAGCAGCCTTTTTTGCACTAGTCCCCCCTACGAGCAGTACTTC
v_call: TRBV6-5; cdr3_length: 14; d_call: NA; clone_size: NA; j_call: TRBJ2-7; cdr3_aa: CASSYGAGHYEQYF; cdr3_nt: TGTGCCAGCAGTTACGGTGCAGGTCACTACGAGCAGTACTTC
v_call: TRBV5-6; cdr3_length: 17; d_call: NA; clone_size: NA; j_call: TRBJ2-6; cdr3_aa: CASSLATGSSGANVLTF; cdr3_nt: TGTGCCAGCAGCTTGGCCACGGGAAGCTCTGGGGCCAACGTCCTGACTTTC
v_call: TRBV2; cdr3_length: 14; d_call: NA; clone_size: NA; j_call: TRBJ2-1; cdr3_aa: CASTPGAQYNEQFF; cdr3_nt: TGTGCCAGCACCCCTGGGGCGCAGTACAATGAGCAGTTCTTC
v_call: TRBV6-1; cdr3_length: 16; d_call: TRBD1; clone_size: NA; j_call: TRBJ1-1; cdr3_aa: CASSEARGRGVTEAFF; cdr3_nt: TGTGCCAGCAGTGAAGCGAGGGGCAGGGGGGTCACTGAAGCTTTCTTT
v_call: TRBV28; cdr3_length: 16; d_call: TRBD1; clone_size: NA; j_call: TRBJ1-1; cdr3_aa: CASSFYGSGGNTEAFF; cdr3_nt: TGTGCCAGCAGTTTTTACGGGTCAGGGGGAAACACTGAAGCTTTCTTT
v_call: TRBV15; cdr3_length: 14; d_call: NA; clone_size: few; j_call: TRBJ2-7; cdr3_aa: CATSGGANSYEQYF; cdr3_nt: TGTGCCACCAGCGGCGGGGCTAACTCCTACGAGCAGTACTTC
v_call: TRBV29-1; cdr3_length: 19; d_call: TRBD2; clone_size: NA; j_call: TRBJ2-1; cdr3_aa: CSVAPLTSREVRLGNEQFF; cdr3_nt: TGCAGCGTTGCCCCCTTAACATCCCGGGAGGTGCGTTTGGGAAATGAGCAGTTCTTC
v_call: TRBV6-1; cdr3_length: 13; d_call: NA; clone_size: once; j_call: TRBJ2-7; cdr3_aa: CASGFDKYYEQYF; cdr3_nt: TGTGCCAGCGGCTTTGACAAATACTACGAGCAGTACTTC
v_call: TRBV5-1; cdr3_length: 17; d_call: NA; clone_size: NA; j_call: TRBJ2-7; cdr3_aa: CASSPPSGRDLSYEQYF; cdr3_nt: TGCGCCAGCAGCCCTCCCTCTGGGCGGGACCTCTCCTACGAGCAGTACTTC
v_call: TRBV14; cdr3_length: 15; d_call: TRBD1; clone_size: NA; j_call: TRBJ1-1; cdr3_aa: CASSPDRVNHTEAFF; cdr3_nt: TGTGCCAGCAGTCCTGACAGGGTCAATCACACTGAAGCTTTCTTT
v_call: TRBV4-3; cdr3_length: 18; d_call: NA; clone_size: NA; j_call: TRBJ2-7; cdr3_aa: CASSQGRQSSFAPYEQYF; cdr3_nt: TGCGCCAGCAGCCAGGGGAGGCAGTCCAGTTTTGCACCCTACGAGCAGTACTTC
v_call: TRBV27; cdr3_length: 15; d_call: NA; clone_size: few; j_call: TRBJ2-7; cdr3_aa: CASGPPGGPLGEQYF; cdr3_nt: TGTGCCAGCGGCCCCCCCGGGGGGCCTCTTGGGGAGCAGTACTTC
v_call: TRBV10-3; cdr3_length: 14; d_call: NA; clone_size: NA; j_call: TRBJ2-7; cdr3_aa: CAISEPEVLYEQYF; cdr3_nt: TGTGCCATCAGTGAGCCTGAAGTTCTATACGAGCAGTACTTC
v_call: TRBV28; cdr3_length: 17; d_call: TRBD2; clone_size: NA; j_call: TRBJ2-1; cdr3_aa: CASSLRTSGSSYNEQFF; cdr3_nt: TGTGCCAGCAGTTTAAGGACTAGCGGATCGTCCTACAATGAGCAGTTCTTC
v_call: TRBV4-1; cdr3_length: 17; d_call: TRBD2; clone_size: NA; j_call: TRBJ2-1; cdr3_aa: CASSQDCSGRARNEQFF; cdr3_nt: TGCGCCAGCAGCCAAGATTGCAGCGGGAGGGCTCGGAATGAGCAGTTCTTC
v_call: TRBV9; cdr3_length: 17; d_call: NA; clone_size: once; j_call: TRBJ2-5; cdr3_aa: CASSGPLGRDSRETQYF; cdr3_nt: TGTGCCAGCAGCGGACCTCTAGGCAGGGATAGTCGAGAGACCCAGTACTTC
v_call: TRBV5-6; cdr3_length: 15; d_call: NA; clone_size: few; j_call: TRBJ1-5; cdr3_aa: CASSLWGRRNQPQHF; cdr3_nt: TGTGCCAGCAGCTTGTGGGGGAGGAGGAATCAGCCCCAGCATTTT
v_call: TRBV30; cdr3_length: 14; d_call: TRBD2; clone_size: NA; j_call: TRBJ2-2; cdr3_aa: CAWSERELPGELFF; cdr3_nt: TGTGCCTGGAGCGAGCGGGAGTTACCCGGGGAGCTGTTTTTT
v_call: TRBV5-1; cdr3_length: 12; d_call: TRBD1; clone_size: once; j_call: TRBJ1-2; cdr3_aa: CASMGQGYGYTF; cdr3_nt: TGCGCCAGCATGGGACAGGGGTATGGCTACACCTTC
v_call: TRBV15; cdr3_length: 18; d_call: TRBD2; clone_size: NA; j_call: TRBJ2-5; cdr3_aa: CATSRVLGVAGAQETQYF; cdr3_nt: TGTGCCACCAGCAGAGTCCTCGGGGTAGCGGGAGCCCAAGAGACCCAGTACTTC